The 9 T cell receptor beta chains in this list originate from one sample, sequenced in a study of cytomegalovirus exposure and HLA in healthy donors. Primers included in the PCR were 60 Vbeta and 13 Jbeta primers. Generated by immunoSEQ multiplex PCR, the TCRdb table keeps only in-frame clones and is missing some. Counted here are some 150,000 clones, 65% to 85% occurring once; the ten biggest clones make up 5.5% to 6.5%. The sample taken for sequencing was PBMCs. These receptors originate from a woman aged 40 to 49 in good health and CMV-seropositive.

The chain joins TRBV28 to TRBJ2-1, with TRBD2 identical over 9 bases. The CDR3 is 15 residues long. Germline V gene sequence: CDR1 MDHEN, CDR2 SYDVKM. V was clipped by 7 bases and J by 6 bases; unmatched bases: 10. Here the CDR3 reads CASNFSGRRSNEQFF. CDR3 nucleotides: TGTGCCAGCAACTTCAGCGGGAGGCGGAGCAATGAGCAGTTCTTC.

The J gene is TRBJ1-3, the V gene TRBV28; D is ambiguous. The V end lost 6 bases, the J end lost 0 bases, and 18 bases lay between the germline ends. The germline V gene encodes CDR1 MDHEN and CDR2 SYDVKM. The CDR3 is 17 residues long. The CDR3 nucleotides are TGTGCCAGCAGGCAGGCCAAAAAAGACGGCTCTGGAAACACCATATATTTT. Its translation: CASRQAKKDGSGNTIYF.

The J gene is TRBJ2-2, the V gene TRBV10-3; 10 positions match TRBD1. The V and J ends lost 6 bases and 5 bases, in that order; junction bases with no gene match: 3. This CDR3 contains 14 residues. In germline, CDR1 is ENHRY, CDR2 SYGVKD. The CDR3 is CAIRKGQGTGELFF. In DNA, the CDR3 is TGTGCCATCAGGAAGGGACAGGGGACCGGGGAGCTGTTTTTT.

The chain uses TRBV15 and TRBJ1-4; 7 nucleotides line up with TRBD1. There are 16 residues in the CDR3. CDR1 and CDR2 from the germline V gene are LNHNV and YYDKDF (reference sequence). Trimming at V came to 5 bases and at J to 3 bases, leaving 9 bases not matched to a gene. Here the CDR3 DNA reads TGTGCCACCAGCGCTCGGAGGGGGCCGGCTAATGAAAAACTGTTTTTT. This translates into CATSARRGPANEKLFF.

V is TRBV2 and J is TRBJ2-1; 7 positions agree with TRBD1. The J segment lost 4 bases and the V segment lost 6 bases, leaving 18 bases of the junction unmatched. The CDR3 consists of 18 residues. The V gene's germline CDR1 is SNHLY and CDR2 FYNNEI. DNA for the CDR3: TGTGCCAGCAGGGAAACTACAGGGGTCGGGATTACATACAATGAGCAGTTCTTC. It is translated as CASRETTGVGITYNEQFF.

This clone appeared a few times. Written as DNA, the CDR3 is TGTGCCAGCAAAACAGGGTCTTCTCCGCTTCTATATGGCTACACCTTC. It encodes CASKTGSSPLLYGYTF. The chain carries TRBV28 and TRBJ1-2, with D perhaps matching TRBD1 (6 bases). Germline CDR1 and CDR2: MDHEN and SYDVKM. The CDR3 sequence is 16 residues long. V lost 7 bases and J lost 5, with 23 bases in between.

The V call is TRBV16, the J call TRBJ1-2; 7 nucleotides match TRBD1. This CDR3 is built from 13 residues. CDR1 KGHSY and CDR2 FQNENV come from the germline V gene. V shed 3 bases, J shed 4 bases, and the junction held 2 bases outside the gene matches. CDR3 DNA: TGTGCCAGCAGCCATGGGACAGCCTATGGCTACACCTTC. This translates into CASSHGTAYGYTF. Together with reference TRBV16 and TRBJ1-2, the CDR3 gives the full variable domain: GEEVAQTPKHLVRGEGQKAKLYCAPIKGHSYVFWYQQVLKNEFKFLISFQNENVFDETGMPKERFSAKCLPNSPCSLEIQATKLEDSAVYFCASSHGTAYGYTFGSGTRLTVV.

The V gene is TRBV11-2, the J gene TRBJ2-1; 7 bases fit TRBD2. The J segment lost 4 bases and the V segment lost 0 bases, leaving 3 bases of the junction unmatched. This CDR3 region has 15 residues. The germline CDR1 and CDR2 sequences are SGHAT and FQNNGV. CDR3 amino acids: CASSLEGGPYNEQFF. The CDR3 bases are TGTGCCAGCAGCTTAGAGGGAGGGCCATACAATGAGCAGTTCTTC.

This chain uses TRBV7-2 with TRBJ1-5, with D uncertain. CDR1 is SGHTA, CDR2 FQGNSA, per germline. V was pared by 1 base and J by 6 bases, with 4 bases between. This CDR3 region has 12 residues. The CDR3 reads CASSLGRQPQHF. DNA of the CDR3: TGTGCCAGCAGCTTAGGTCGTCAGCCCCAGCATTTT.